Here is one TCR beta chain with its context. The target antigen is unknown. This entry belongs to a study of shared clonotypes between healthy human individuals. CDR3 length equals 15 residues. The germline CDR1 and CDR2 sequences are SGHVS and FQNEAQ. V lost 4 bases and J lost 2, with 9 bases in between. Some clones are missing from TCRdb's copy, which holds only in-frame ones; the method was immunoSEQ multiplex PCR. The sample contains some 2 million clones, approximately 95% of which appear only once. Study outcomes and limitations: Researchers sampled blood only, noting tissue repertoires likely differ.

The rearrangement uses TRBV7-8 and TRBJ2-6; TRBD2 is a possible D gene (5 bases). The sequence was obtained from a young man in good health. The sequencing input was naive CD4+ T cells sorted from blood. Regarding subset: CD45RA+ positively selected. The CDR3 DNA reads TGTGCCAGCAGCTCCGGGGAGACTGGGGCCAACGTCCTGACTTTC. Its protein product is CASSSGETGANVLTF.